The 9 T cell receptor beta chains below come from one sample, sequenced in a study of cytomegalovirus exposure and HLA in healthy donors. With 60 Vbeta and 13 Jbeta primers, the PCR was carried out. Sequencing used immunoSEQ multiplex PCR; TCRdb keeps in-frame clones, though not all of them. Of about 190,000 clones in the sample, roughly 73% were seen once. The sequencing input was PBMCs. The receptors stem from a young woman in good health and CMV-seropositive.

The gene calls are TRBV5-1 and TRBJ2-3; tentative D call: TRBD2 (5 bases). Germline CDR1 reads SGHRS; CDR2 reads YFSETQ. The CDR3 sequence is 13 residues long. With 5 bases removed from V and 8 bases from J, the gap between germline ends came to 15 bases. The CDR3 DNA sequence: TGCGCCAGCAGGATGAGAGGCGAGGGTACGCAGTATTTT. This encodes CASRMRGEGTQYF.

This chain joins TRBV10-3 and TRBJ2-5, with 10 bases fitting TRBD1. Germline-derived CDR1 and CDR2 are ENHRY and SYGVKD. This CDR3 spans 15 amino acids. Trimming cost V 3 bases and J 4 bases; bases outside gene matches: 5. CDR3 region: CAISERQGAGETQYF. The CDR3 nucleotides read TGTGCCATCAGTGAAAGACAGGGGGCCGGAGAGACCCAGTACTTC.

V usage is TRBV7-9 and J usage is TRBJ2-3; 11 bases fit TRBD2. Germline loops: CDR1 SEHNR, CDR2 FQNEAQ (reference sequence). The CDR3 loop spans 17 amino acids. V trimming: 1 base; J trimming: 4 bases; junction bases outside the gene matches: 7. In DNA, the CDR3 is TGTGCCAGCAGCTTAGGGGAGACTAGCGGGGTCTCAGATACGCAGTATTTT. This codes for CASSLGETSGVSDTQYF.

This sequence joins TRBV18 and TRBJ2-7, with 10 bases aligning to TRBD1. This CDR3 is 16 amino acids long. With V trimmed by 1 base and J by 6 bases, 9 bases remained unmatched. CDR1 is KGHSH, CDR2 LQKENI, per germline. This chain's CDR3 is CASSPRGTGETSEQYF. CDR3 nucleotide sequence: TGTGCCAGCTCACCACGGGGGACAGGGGAGACGTCCGAGCAGTACTTC.

The chain links TRBV19 to TRBJ2-5; TRBD1 agrees at 10 bases. This CDR3 is built from 15 residues. Trimming at V came to 4 bases and at J to 5 bases, leaving 7 bases not matched to a gene. Germline assignment: CDR1 LNHDA and CDR2 SQIVND (reference sequence). The CDR3 DNA follows: TGTGCCAGTAGTACGGGACAGGGGAAAGGGGAGACCCAGTACTTC. As protein: CASSTGQGKGETQYF.

This rearrangement joins TRBV25-1 to TRBJ2-5; 9 nucleotides align to TRBD1. The J call may be wrong; the DNA end is better matched by TRBJ2-7. The germline V gene has CDR1 MGHDK and CDR2 SYGVNS. This CDR3 has 15 amino acids. The CDR3 DNA sequence: TGTGCCAGCAGTGACATGGACAGGGGAAGGTACGAGCAGTACTTC. Translating it yields CASSDMDRGRYEQYF.

The chain has TRBV18 and TRBJ1-2; 8 bases match TRBD1. From germline, CDR1 is KGHSH and CDR2 LQKENI. J was trimmed by 4 bases and V by 3 bases; bases with no gene match: 10. This CDR3 is 16 amino acids long. The CDR3 loop reads CASSPRTGGGFYGYTF. CDR3 DNA: TGTGCCAGCTCACCCCGCACAGGGGGAGGCTTCTATGGCTACACCTTC. The full variable domain, its missing parts supplied by reference TRBV18 and TRBJ1-2, is NAGVMQNPRHLVRRRGQEARLRCSPMKGHSHVYWYRQLPEEGLKFMVYLQKENIIDESGMPKERFSAEFPKEGPSILRIQQVVRGDSAAYFCASSPRTGGGFYGYTFGSGTRLTVV.

The chain uses TRBV13 and TRBJ1-2; perhaps TRBD1 as D (5 bases). Germline V gene lookup returns CDR1 PRHDT and CDR2 FYEKMQ (reference sequence). The CDR3 spans 15 residues. Trimming cost V 5 bases and J 1 base, with 14 bases left between them. The CDR3, as DNA: TGTGCCAGCAGCCAAAGGGGAATGGGTAACTATGGCTACACCTTC. Amino acids: CASSQRGMGNYGYTF.

The chain carries TRBV11-2 and TRBJ2-1; TRBD2 matches 11 bases. Germline trimming cut 5 bases from V and 7 bases from J; bases unmatched to any gene: 16. CDR3 length equals 18 residues. Germline CDR1 reads SGHAT; CDR2 reads FQNNGV. CDR3 residues: CASSRLRTLAGGHNEQFF. CDR3 bases: TGTGCCAGCAGCCGTCTGAGGACTCTAGCGGGGGGCCATAATGAGCAGTTCTTC.